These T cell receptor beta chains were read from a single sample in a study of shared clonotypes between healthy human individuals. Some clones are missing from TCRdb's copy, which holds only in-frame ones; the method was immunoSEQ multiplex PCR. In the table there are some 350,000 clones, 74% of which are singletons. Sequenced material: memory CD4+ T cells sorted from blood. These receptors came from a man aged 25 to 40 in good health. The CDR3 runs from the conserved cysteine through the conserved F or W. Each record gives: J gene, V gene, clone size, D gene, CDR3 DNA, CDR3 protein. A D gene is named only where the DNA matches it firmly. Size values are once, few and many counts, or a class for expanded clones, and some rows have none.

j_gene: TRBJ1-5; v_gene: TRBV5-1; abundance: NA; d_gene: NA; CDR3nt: TGCGCCAGCAGCGTTGATGGGGGCGGAAATCAGCCCCAGCATTTT; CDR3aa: CASSVDGGGNQPQHF
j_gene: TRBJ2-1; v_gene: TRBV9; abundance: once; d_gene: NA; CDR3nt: TGTGCCAGCAGCGTAGGAGCGGAGAACTACAATGAGCAGTTCTTC; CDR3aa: CASSVGAENYNEQFF
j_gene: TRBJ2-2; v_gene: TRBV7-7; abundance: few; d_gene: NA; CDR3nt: TGTGCTAGCAGCCCGAACACCGGGGAGCTGTTTTTT; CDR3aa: CASSPNTGELFF
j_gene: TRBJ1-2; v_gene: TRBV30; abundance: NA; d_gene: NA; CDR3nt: TGTGCCTGGAGTGTAGAAAAACGAGCCATCCGGGGCTACACCTTC; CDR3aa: CAWSVEKRAIRGYTF
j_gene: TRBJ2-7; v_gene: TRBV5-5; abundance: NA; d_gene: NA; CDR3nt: TGTGCCAGCAGCTACTCCCTCAGCGGATTCTACGAGCAGTACTTC; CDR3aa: CASSYSLSGFYEQYF
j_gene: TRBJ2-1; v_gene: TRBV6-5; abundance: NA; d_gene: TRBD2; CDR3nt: TGTGCCAGCAGCTTAGCTAGCGGGAGTGGCGATGAGCAGTTCTTC; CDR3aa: CASSLASGSGDEQFF
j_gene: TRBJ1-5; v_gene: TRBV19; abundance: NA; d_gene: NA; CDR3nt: TGTGCCAGTAGCCTCCGGGGGACCAATCAGCCCCAGCATTTT; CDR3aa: CASSLRGTNQPQHF
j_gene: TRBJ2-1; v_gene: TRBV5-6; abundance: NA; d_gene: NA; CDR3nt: TGTGCCAGCAGCTTGATTACGGCGGGCTACAATGAGCAGTTCTTC; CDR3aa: CASSLITAGYNEQFF
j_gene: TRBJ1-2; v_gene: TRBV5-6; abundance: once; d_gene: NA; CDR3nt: TGTGCCAGCATCAGGGAGGGAGGCTACACCTTC; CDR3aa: CASIREGGYTF
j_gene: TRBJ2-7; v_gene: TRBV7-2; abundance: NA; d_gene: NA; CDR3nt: TGTGCCAGCGGACCGGGACACAGCTACGAGCAGTACTTC; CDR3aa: CASGPGHSYEQYF
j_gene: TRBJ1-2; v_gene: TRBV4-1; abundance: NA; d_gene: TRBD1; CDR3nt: TGCGCCAGCAGCCAAAAGGACAGGGCATTCGTCGGCTACACCTTC; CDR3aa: CASSQKDRAFVGYTF
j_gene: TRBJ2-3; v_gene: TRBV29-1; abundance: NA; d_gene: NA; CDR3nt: TGTGGCACCTCGGACCCCTGGGCAGATACGCAGTATTTT; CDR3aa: CGTSDPWADTQYF
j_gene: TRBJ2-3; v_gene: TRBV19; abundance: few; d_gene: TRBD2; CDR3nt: TGTGCCAGTAGGCGGGGGAGGGGAGATACGCAGTATTTT; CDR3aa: CASRRGRGDTQYF
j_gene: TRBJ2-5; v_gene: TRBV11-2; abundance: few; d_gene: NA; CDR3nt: TGTGCCAGCAGCTTACAAAACGGGGAGACCCAGTACTTC; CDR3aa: CASSLQNGETQYF
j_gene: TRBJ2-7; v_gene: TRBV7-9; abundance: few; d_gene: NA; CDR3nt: TGTGCCAGCAGCTTTTACCTCGACGAGCAGTACTTC; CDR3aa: CASSFYLDEQYF
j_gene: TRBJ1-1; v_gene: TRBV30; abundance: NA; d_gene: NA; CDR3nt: TGTGCCTGGAGTGTCTTGCGGACTGAAGCTTTCTTT; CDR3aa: CAWSVLRTEAFF
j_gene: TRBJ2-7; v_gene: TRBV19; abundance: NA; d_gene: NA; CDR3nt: TGTGCCAGTACCCCGGGGAGGGGGCCGGCCTACGAGCAGTACTTC; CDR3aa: CASTPGRGPAYEQYF
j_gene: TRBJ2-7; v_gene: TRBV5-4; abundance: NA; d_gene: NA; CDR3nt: TGTGCCAGCAGCCTGGCCGGAGGGGCTTCATCCTACGAGCAGTACTTC; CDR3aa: CASSLAGGASSYEQYF
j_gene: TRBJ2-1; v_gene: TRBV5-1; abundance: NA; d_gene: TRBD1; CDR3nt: TGCGCCAGCAGCCAAACAGGGGGCTGGAGCGATGAGCAGTTCTTC; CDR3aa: CASSQTGGWSDEQFF
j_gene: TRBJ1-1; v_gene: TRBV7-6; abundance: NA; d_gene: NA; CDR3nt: TGTGCCAGCAGCTTAGCGTTAGACACTGAAGCTTTCTTT; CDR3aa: CASSLALDTEAFF
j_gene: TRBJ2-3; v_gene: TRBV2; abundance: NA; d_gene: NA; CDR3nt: TGTGCCAGCAGTGGCAGCAGCACAGATACGCAGTATTTT; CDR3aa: CASSGSSTDTQYF
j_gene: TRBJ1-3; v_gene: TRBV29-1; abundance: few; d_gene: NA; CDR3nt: TGCAGCGTTGGCCTCGGGCACTCTGGAAACACCATATATTTT; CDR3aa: CSVGLGHSGNTIYF
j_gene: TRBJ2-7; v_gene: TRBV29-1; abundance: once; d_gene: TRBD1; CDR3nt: TGCAGCGTTACGAAACAGGGGCCTGACTACGATTTCTACGAGCAGTACTTC; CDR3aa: CSVTKQGPDYDFYEQYF
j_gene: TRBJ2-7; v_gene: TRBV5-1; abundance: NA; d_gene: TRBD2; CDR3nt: TGCGCCAGCAACAGACTAACAAAACCTAGCGGGAGCCTCCCCTACGAGCAGTACTTC; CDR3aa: CASNRLTKPSGSLPYEQYF
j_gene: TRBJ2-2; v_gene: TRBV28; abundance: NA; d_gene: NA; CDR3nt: TGTGCCAGCAGTTTGTGGACAGTTACCGGGGAGCTGTTTTTT; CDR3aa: CASSLWTVTGELFF
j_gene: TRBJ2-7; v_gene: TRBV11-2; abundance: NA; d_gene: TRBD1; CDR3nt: TGTGCCAGCAGGGGGACAGGGTCCTACGAGCAGTACTTC; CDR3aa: CASRGTGSYEQYF
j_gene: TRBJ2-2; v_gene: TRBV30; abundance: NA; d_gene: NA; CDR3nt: TGTGCCTGGGAGGTGCGTCCCTCCGGGGAGCTGTTTTTT; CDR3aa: CAWEVRPSGELFF
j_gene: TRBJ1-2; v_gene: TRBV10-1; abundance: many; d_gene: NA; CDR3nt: TGCGCCAGCGTGGGGGGTGAGGGCTACACCTTC; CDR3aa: CASVGGEGYTF
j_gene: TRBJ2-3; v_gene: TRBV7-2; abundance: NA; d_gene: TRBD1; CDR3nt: TGTGCCAGCAGCTCACAGGGGGCGTGGGGGCTCACAGATACGCAGTATTTT; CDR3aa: CASSSQGAWGLTDTQYF
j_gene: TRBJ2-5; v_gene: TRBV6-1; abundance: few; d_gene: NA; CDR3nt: TGTGCCAGCAGTGAAGCCTTTAGCCCCGAGACCCAGTACTTC; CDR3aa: CASSEAFSPETQYF
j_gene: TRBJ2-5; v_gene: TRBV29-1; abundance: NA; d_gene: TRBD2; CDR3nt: TGCAGCGTTGTGGGGTTAGCGGGACCCGGAGAGACCCAGTACTTC; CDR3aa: CSVVGLAGPGETQYF
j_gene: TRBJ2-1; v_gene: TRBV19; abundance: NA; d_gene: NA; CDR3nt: TGTGCCAGTAGTATAGATCGTAGCTCCTACAATGAGCAGTTCTTC; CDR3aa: CASSIDRSSYNEQFF
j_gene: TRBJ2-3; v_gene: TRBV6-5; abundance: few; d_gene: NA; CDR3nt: TGTGCCACCAGAGCTCTAGCTCCAGATACGCAGTATTTT; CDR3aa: CATRALAPDTQYF
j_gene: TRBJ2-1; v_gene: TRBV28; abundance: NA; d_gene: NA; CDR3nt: TGTGCCAGCAGTTCTATGGGGGGGACAGCCTACAATGAGCAGTTCTTC; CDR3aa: CASSSMGGTAYNEQFF
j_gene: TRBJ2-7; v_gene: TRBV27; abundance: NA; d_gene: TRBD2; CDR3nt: TGTGCCAGCAGTCGGACTAGCGGAAGAGAGCAGTACTTC; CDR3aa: CASSRTSGREQYF
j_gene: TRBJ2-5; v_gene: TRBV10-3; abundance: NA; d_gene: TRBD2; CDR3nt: TGTGCCATCAGTGACGGGACTAGCGGGAGTGCAGAGACCCAGTACTTC; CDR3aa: CAISDGTSGSAETQYF
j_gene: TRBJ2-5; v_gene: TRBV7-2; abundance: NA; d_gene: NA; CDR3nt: TGTGCCAGCAGCTTAGTAGGCCTAGGGGAGACCCAGTACTTC; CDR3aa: CASSLVGLGETQYF
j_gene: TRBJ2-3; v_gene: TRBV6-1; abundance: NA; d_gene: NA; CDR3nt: TGTGCCAGCAGCGTCGTCGGGACGCATACGCAGTATTTT; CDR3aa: CASSVVGTHTQYF
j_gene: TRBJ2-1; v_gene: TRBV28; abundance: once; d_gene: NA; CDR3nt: TGTGCCAGCAAACCCAGCTGGTCCTACAATGAGCAGTTCTTC; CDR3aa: CASKPSWSYNEQFF
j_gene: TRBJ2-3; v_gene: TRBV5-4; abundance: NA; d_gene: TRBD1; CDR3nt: TGTGCCAGCAGCTTAGGGGACAGGGGGCCGACAGATACGCAGTATTTT; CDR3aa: CASSLGDRGPTDTQYF
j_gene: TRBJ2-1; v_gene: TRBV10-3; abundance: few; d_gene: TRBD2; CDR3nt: TGTGCCATCACCGAGACTAGCGGGAGGGGAAATGAGCAGTTCTTC; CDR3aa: CAITETSGRGNEQFF
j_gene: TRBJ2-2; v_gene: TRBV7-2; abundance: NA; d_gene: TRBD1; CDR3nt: TGTGCCAGCGGGACAGGGACCTACACCGGGGAGCTGTTTTTT; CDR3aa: CASGTGTYTGELFF
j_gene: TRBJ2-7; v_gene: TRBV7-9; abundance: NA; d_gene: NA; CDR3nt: TGTGCCAGCAGCCCGCTTCGTGGGTTTTCCGAGCAGTACTTC; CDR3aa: CASSPLRGFSEQYF
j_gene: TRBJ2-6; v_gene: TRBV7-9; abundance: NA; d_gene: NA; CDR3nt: TGTGCCAGCAGCTTAGAGCAGGGACACTACTCTGGGGCCAACGTCCTGACTTTC; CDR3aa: CASSLEQGHYSGANVLTF
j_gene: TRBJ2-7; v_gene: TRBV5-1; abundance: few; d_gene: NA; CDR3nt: TGCGCCAGCAGCTTTCGCTCAGGTCGTTCCTACGAGCAGTACTTC; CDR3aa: CASSFRSGRSYEQYF
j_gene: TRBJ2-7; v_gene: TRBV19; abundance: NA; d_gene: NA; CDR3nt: TGTGCCAGTAGACCCCCCGGGGCATACGAGCAGTACTTC; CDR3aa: CASRPPGAYEQYF
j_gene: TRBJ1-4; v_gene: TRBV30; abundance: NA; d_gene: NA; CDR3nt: TGTGCCTGGAGTGGTGACTCTAATGAAAAACTGTTTTTT; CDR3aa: CAWSGDSNEKLFF
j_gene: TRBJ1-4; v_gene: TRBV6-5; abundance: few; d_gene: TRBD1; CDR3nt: TGTGCCAGCAGTTTTTCACCGGGACAGGGGGTTGAAAAACTGTTTTTT; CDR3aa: CASSFSPGQGVEKLFF
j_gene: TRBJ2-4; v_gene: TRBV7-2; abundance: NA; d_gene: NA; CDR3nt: TGTGCCAGCAGCTTAGCGGGTAGTAGTTACATTCAGTACTTC; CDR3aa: CASSLAGSSYIQYF
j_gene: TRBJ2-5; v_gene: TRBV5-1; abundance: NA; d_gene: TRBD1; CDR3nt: TGCGCCAGCGCCCCGAGGCCGGGACAGGGGACGGAGACCCAGTACTTC; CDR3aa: CASAPRPGQGTETQYF